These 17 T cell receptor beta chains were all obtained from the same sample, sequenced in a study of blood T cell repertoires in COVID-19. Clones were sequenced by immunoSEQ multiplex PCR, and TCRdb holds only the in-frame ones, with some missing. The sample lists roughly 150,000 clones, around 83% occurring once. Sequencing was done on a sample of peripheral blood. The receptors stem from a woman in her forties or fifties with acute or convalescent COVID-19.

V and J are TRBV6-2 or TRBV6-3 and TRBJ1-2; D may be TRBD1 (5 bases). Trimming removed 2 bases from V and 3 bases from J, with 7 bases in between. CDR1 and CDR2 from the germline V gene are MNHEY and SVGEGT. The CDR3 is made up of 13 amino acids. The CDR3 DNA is TGTGCCAGCAGTTACCAGGGTCACTATGGCTACACCTTC. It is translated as CASSYQGHYGYTF.

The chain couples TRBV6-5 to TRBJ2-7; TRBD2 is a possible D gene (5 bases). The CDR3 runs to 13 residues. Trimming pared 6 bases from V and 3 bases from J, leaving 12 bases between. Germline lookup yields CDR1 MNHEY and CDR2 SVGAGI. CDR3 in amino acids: CASSSGIIYEQYF. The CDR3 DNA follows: TGTGCCAGCAGCTCGGGAATTATCTACGAGCAGTACTTC.

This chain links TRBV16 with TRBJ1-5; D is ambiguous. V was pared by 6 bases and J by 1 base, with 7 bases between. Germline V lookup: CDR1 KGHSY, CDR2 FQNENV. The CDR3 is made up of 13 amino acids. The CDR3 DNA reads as TGTGCCAGCAGTCTCCCGAGCAATCAGCCCCAGCATTTT. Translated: CASSLPSNQPQHF.

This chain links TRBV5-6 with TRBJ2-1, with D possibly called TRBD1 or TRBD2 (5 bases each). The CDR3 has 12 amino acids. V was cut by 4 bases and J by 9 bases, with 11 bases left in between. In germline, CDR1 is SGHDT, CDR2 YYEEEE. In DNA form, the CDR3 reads TGTGCCAGCAGCCTGGGGGAGAGTGAGCAGTTCTTC. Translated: CASSLGESEQFF.

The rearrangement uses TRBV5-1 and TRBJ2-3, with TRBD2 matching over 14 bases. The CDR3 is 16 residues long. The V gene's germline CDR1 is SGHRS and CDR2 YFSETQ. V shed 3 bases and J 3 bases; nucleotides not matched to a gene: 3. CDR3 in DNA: TGCGCCAGCAGCTGGAGGACTAGCGGGGGGACAGATACGCAGTATTTT. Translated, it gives CASSWRTSGGTDTQYF.

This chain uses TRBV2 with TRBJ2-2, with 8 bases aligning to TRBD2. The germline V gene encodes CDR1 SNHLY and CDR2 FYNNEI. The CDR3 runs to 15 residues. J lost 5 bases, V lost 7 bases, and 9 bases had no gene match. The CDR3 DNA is TGTGCCAGCAACAAAGTAGCGGGGATAACCGGGGAGCTGTTTTTT. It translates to CASNKVAGITGELFF.

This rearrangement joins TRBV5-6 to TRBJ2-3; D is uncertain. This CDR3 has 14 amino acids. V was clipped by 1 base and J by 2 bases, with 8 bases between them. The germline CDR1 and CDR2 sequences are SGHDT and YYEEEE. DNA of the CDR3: TGTGCCAGCAGCTTGTTACAGATCACAGATACGCAGTATTTT. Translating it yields CASSLLQITDTQYF.

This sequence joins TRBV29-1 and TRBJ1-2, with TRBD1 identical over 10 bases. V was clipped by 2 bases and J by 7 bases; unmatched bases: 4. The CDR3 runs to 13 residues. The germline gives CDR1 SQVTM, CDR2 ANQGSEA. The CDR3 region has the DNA TGCAGCGTTGAACTGCGGACAGGGGGTGGCTACACCTTC. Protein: CSVELRTGGGYTF.

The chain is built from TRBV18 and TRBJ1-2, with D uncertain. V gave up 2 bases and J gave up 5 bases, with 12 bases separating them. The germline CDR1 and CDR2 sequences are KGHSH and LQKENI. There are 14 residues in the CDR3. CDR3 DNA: TGTGCCAGCTCACCAATGGGCTCGGGGTATGGCTACACCTTC. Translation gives CASSPMGSGYGYTF. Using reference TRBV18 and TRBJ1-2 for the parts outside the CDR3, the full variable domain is NAGVMQNPRHLVRRRGQEARLRCSPMKGHSHVYWYRQLPEEGLKFMVYLQKENIIDESGMPKERFSAEFPKEGPSILRIQQVVRGDSAAYFCASSPMGSGYGYTFGSGTRLTVV.

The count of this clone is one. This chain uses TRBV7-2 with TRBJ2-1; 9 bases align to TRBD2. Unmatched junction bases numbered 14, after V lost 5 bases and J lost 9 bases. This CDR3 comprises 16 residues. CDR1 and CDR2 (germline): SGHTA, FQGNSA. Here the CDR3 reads CASSLRGREGPIEQFF. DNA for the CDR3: TGTGCCAGCAGCCTCCGAGGGCGGGAGGGCCCAATTGAGCAGTTCTTC.

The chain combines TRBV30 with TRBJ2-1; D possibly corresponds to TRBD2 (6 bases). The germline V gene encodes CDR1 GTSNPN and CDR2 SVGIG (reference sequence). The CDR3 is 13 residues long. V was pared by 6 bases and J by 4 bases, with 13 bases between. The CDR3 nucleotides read TGTGCCTGTACAAGCGGGCGATACAATGAGCAGTTCTTC. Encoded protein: CACTSGRYNEQFF.

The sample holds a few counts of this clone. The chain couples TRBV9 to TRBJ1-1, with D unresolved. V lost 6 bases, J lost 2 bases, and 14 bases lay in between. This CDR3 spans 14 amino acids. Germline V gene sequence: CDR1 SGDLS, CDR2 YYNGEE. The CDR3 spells CASTMVISNTEAFF. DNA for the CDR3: TGTGCCAGCACCATGGTCATAAGCAACACTGAAGCTTTCTTT.

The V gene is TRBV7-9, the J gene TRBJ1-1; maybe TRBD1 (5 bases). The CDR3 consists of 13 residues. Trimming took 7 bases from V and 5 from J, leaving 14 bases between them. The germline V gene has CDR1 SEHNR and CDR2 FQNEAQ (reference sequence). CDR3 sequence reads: CASTTMGGTEAFF. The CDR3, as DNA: TGTGCCAGCACCACGATGGGGGGGACTGAAGCTTTCTTT.

This CDR3 reads CAISERQGGNEKLFF. Here the CDR3 DNA reads TGTGCCATCAGTGAACGACAGGGGGGGAATGAAAAACTGTTTTTT. This chain uses TRBV10-3 with TRBJ1-4, with 9 positions matching TRBD1. Trimming cost V 3 bases and J 5 bases; bases outside gene matches: 4. CDR3 length: 15 residues. Germline assignment: CDR1 ENHRY and CDR2 SYGVKD.

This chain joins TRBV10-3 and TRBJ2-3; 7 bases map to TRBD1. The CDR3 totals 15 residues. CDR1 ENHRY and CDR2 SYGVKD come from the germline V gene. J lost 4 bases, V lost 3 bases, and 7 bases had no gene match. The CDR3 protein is CAISERGPPADTQYF. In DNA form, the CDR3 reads TGTGCCATCAGTGAAAGGGGGCCCCCAGCAGATACGCAGTATTTT.

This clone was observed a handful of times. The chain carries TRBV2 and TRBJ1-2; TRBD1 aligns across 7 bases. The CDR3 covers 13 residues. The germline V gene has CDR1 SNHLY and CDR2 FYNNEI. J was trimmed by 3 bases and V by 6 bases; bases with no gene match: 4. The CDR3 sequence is CASSPGTDYGYTF. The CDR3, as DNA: TGTGCCAGCAGCCCCGGGACAGACTATGGCTACACCTTC.

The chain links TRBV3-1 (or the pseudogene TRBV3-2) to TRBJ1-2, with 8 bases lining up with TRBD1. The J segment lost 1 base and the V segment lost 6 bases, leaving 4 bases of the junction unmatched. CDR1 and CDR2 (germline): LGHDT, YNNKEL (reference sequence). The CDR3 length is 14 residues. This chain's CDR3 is CASRPTGVNYGYTF. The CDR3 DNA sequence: TGTGCCAGCAGACCGACAGGGGTTAACTATGGCTACACCTTC.